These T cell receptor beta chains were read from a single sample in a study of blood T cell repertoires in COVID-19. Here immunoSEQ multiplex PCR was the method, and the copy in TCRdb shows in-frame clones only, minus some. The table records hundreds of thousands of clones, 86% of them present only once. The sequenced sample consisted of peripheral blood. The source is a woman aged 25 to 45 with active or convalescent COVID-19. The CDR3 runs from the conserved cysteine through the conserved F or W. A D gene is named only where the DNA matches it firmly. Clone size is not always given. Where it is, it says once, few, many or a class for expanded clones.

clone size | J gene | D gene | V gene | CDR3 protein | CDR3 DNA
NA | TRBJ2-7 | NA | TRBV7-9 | CASSPGIQYEQYF | TGTGCCAGCAGCCCCGGGATTCAGTACGAGCAGTACTTC
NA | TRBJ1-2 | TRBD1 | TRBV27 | CASSLTPPGQGNYGYTF | TGTGCCAGCAGTTTAACCCCCCCGGGACAGGGAAACTATGGCTACACCTTC
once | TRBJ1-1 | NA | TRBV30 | CAWSTWRDTEAFF | TGTGCCTGGAGTACTTGGAGGGACACTGAAGCTTTCTTT
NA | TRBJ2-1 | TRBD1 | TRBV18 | CASSPAGGAYNEQFF | TGTGCCAGCTCACCAGCAGGGGGCGCCTACAATGAGCAGTTCTTC
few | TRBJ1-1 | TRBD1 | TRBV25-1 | CASSPRTGLAEAFF | TGTGCCAGCAGTCCCCGGACAGGGTTGGCTGAAGCTTTCTTT
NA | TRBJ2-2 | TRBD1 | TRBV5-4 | CASSYGQGWELFF | TGTGCCAGCAGCTATGGACAGGGCTGGGAGCTGTTTTTT
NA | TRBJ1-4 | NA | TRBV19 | CASSMWVSTEAEKLFF | TGTGCCAGTAGTATGTGGGTGTCTACGGAGGCTGAAAAACTGTTTTTT
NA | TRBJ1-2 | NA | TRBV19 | CASSISAEGYGYTF | TGTGCCAGTAGTATCTCCGCGGAGGGTTATGGCTACACCTTC
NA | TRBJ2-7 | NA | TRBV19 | CASSINNYEQYF | TGTGCCAGTAGTATCAACAACTACGAGCAGTACTTC
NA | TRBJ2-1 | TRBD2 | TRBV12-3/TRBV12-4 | CASRGLVPNEQFF | TGTGCCAGCAGAGGACTAGTCCCCAATGAGCAGTTCTTC
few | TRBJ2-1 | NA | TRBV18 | CASSRGTGLYNEQFF | TGTGCCAGCTCCCGCGGGACGGGTCTCTACAATGAGCAGTTCTTC
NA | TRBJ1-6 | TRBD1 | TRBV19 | CASSTGQTSNSPLHF | TGTGCCAGTAGTACGGGACAGACGTCTAATTCACCCCTCCACTTT
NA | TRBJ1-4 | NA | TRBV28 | CASSLGGLVTNEKLFF | TGTGCCAGCAGTTTAGGAGGGCTCGTAACTAATGAAAAACTGTTTTTT
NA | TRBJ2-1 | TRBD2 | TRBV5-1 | CASSFLGLAGGNEQFF | TGCGCCAGCAGCTTCTTAGGACTAGCGGGAGGCAATGAGCAGTTCTTC
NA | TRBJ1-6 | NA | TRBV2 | CASSEGRLNSPLHF | TGTGCCAGCAGTGAGGGCAGGTTAAATTCACCCCTCCACTTT
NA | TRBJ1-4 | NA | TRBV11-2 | CASSLGVTEKLFF | TGTGCCAGCAGCTTAGGCGTAACGGAAAAACTGTTTTTT
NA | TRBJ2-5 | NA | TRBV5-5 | CASSPGQLQETQYF | TGTGCCAGCAGCCCTGGACAGTTACAAGAGACCCAGTACTTC
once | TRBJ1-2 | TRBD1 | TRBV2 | CASRGQGDYGYTF | TGTGCCAGCAGGGGACAGGGTGACTATGGCTACACCTTC
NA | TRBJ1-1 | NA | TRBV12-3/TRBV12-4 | CASSSVNTEAFF | TGTGCCAGCAGTTCGGTGAACACTGAAGCTTTCTTT
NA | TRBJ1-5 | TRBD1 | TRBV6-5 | CASEQGVINQPQHF | TGTGCCAGCGAACAGGGGGTTATCAATCAGCCCCAGCATTTT
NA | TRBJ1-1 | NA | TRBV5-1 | CASSRAPGDTEAFF | TGCGCCAGCAGCAGGGCCCCGGGGGACACTGAAGCTTTCTTT
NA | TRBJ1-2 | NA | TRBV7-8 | CASSLSAGGTGYTF | TGTGCCAGCAGCTTATCCGCGGGGGGGACTGGCTACACCTTC
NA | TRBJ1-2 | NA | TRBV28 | CASSPLTETNYGYTF | TGTGCCAGCAGTCCACTGACAGAAACTAACTATGGCTACACCTTC
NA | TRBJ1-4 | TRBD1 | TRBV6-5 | CASSAWTGGNEKLFF | TGTGCCAGCAGCGCTTGGACAGGGGGAAATGAAAAACTGTTTTTT
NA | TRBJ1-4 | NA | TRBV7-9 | CASSVQLTTNEKLFF | TGTGCCAGCAGCGTACAGCTAACAACTAATGAAAAACTGTTTTTT
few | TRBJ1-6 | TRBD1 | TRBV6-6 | CASNRGSSYNSPLHF | TGTGCCAGCAACAGGGGGAGCTCCTATAATTCACCCCTCCACTTT